These 12 T cell receptor beta chains came from one sample sequenced in a study of T-cell reconstitution after alpha-beta-depleted transplantation in children. Preparation of the TCRbeta library was carried out with unique molecular identifiers. TCRdb processed the PCR reads anew with MiXCR; each CDR3 protein has one entry. Of roughly 400,000 distinct CDR3 sequences in the sample, roughly 22% were seen once. This specimen was PBMCs from the stem cell graft donor, taken from the stem cell graft. These receptors originate from a human donor who donated a stem cell graft to a child with acute myeloid leukemia.

The chain joins TRBV2 to TRBJ2-7; D is perhaps TRBD2 (5 bases). There are 12 residues in the CDR3. Between the trimmed V and J ends, which lost 7 bases and 5 bases, there was a span of 12 bases. Germline CDR1 is SNHLY and CDR2 is FYNNEI. CDR3 amino acids: CASKKGVDEQYF. The CDR3 bases are TGTGCCAGCAAGAAGGGAGTGGACGAGCAGTACTTC.

Regarding this clonotype: A read error is possible here, since a much larger clone lies one base away. The J gene is TRBJ2-1, the V gene TRBV12-3 or TRBV12-4, with 7 bases aligning to TRBD2. V was clipped by 6 bases and J by 2 bases; unmatched bases: 7. This CDR3 contains 15 residues. CDR3 in DNA: TGTGCCAGCAGCGTCACTAGCGACCCCTACAATGAGCAGTTCTTC. Amino acid sequence: CASSVTSDPYNEQFF.

The genes are TRBV20-1 and TRBJ2-3; 8 bases are shared with TRBD2. CDR3 length equals 15 residues. Germline V gene data show CDR1 as DFQATT and CDR2 as SNEGSKA (reference sequence). The V gene end was trimmed by 5 bases and the J gene end by 3 bases; junction bases not matched to a gene: 10. The CDR3 sequence: CSAPRAGEGTDTQYF. The CDR3 DNA is TGCAGTGCTCCCCGAGCGGGAGAAGGGACAGATACGCAGTATTTT.

This clonotype was seen a few times. The CDR3, as DNA: TGTGCCAGCAGTTTAGCGCAGGGAGGCGGCTACACCTTC. Translation: CASSLAQGGGYTF. This chain links TRBV12-3 or TRBV12-4 with TRBJ1-2, with a tentative D call TRBD1 (5 bases). Trimming took 0 bases from V and 8 from J, leaving 10 bases between them. This CDR3 comprises 13 residues.

The J gene is TRBJ2-5, the V gene TRBV24-1; 7 nucleotides agree with TRBD1. CDR3 length equals 16 residues. After removal of 4 bases from V and 1 base from J, the junction contained 8 bases not matched to a gene. Germline CDR1 KGHDR, CDR2 SFDVKD. The CDR3 loop reads CATSDPGTALQETQYF. The CDR3 region has the DNA TGTGCCACCAGTGACCCGGGGACAGCCCTCCAAGAGACCCAGTACTTC.

This clonotype was seen just once. This rearrangement joins TRBV9 to TRBJ2-5; TRBD1 or TRBD2 may be the D gene (5 bases each). The CDR3 runs 14 residues. Germline assignment: CDR1 SGDLS and CDR2 YYNGEE. V was trimmed by 3 bases and J by 2 bases, leaving 11 bases between them. The chain's CDR3 is CASSAPGRQETQYF. DNA for the CDR3: TGTGCCAGCAGCGCGCCGGGACGGCAAGAGACCCAGTACTTC.

This clonotype was found a few times. The chain carries TRBV5-1 and TRBJ2-7; tentatively, D is TRBD2 (7 bases). Between the trimmed V and J ends, which lost 2 bases and 3 bases, there was a span of 12 bases. Germline V gene data show CDR1 as SGHRS and CDR2 as YFSETQ. This CDR3 is built from 14 residues. CDR3 protein: CASSLAGHLYEQYF. The CDR3 region has the DNA TGCGCCAGCAGCTTAGCGGGACACCTCTACGAGCAGTACTTC.

This rearrangement joins TRBV20-1 to TRBJ2-1, with TRBD2 identical over 13 bases. This CDR3 has 18 amino acids. After removal of 3 bases from V and 0 bases from J, the junction contained 8 bases not matched to a gene. Germline V gene data show CDR1 as DFQATT and CDR2 as SNEGSKA (reference sequence). CDR3 bases: TGCAGTGCTAGGGGGACTAGCGGGAAAATGGGCTCCTACAATGAGCAGTTCTTC. Protein product: CSARGTSGKMGSYNEQFF.

The rearrangement joins TRBV5-1 to TRBJ2-7, with 11 bases aligning to TRBD1. CDR1 is SGHRS, CDR2 YFSETQ, per germline. V lost 4 bases to trimming and J lost 5 bases; unmatched junction nucleotides: 5. This CDR3 has 14 residues. The CDR3 sequence is CASSRGQGVDEQYF. The CDR3 region has the DNA TGCGCCAGCAGCCGGGGACAGGGGGTCGACGAGCAGTACTTC. Combining the CDR3 with reference TRBV5-1 and TRBJ2-7 gives the whole variable domain KAGVTQTPRYLIKTRGQQVTLSCSPISGHRSVSWYQQTPGQGLQFLFEYFSETQRNKGNFPGRFSGRQFSNSRSEMNVSTLELGDSALYLCASSRGQGVDEQYFGPGTRLTVT.

The rearrangement joins TRBV5-1 to TRBJ1-3; 8 bases align to TRBD1. V lost 3 bases, J lost 3 bases, and 8 bases stayed unmatched. Germline V gives CDR1 SGHRS, CDR2 YFSETQ. The CDR3 extends over 16 amino acids. CDR3 sequence reads: CASSYGADRDGNTIYF. CDR3 coding DNA: TGCGCCAGCAGCTACGGAGCGGACAGGGATGGAAACACCATATATTTT.

This clonotype has just a few counts. The V gene is TRBV28, the J gene TRBJ1-2; TRBD1 might be the D (5 bases). The ends were cut back, 1 base at V and 0 bases at J, with 12 bases in the middle. Germline V CDR1 and CDR2: MDHEN, SYDVKM. CDR3 length: 16 amino acids. The CDR3, as DNA: TGTGCCAGCAGTTTATTCGTGACAGAGACTAACTATGGCTACACCTTC. Translated: CASSLFVTETNYGYTF.

This clonotype has at least ten counts. This rearrangement joins TRBV25-1 to TRBJ2-4, with D possibly being TRBD2 (6 bases). V lost 4 bases to trimming and J lost 0 bases, with 7 bases between them. CDR3 length: 14 amino acids. Germline-derived CDR1 and CDR2 are MGHDK and SYGVNS. The CDR3 DNA follows: TGTGCCAGCAGTGCGGGACTAGCCAAAAACATTCAGTACTTC. Translation gives CASSAGLAKNIQYF.